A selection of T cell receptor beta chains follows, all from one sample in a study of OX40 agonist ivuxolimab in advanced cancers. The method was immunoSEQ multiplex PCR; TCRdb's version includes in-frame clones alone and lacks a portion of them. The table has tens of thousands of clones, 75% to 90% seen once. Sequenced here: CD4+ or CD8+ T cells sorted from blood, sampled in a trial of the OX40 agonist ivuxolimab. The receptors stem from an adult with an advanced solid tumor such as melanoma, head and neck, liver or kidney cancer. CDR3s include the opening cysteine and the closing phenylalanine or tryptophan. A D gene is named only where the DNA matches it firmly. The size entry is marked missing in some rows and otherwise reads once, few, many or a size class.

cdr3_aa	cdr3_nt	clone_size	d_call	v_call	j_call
CASSVGLDDQPQHF	TGTGCCAGCAGCGTAGGCCTGGACGATCAGCCCCAGCATTTT	.	.	TRBV9	TRBJ1-5
CASSYSWGIGQPQHF	TGTGCCAGCAGTTACTCGTGGGGGATCGGGCAGCCCCAGCATTTT	.	.	TRBV6-5	TRBJ1-5
CASRGGSTDTQYF	TGTGCCAGCCGAGGAGGAAGCACAGATACGCAGTATTTT	.	.	TRBV9	TRBJ2-3
CASSQPPARSNNEQFF	TGTGCCAGCAGCCAACCACCGGCCCGCTCTAACAATGAGCAGTTCTTC	.	.	TRBV14	TRBJ2-1
CASSSGADRTDTQYF	TGTGCCAGCAGCTCTGGGGCAGATCGAACAGATACGCAGTATTTT	once	.	TRBV28	TRBJ2-3
CASSLYRGADIQYF	TGTGCCAGCAGCTTGTATCGGGGCGCGGACATTCAGTACTTC	.	.	TRBV7-2	TRBJ2-4
CASSYRGEAYEQYF	TGTGCCAGCAGCTACAGGGGAGAGGCATACGAGCAGTACTTC	.	.	TRBV21-1	TRBJ2-7
CASSPRDRDSSEAFF	TGTGCCAGCTCACCGCGGGACAGGGATTCTTCTGAAGCTTTCTTT	.	TRBD1	TRBV18	TRBJ1-1
CASRTGGSAQYF	TGTGCCAGCAGGACAGGGGGGTCGGCCCAGTACTTC	.	TRBD1	TRBV27	TRBJ2-5
CASSPLQGDTEAFF	TGTGCCAGTTCACCACTACAGGGTGACACTGAAGCTTTCTTT	.	.	TRBV11-1	TRBJ1-1
CASSLGLAEHNEQFF	TGTGCCAGCAGCTTAGGACTAGCGGAACACAATGAGCAGTTCTTC	once	TRBD2	TRBV7-2	TRBJ2-1
CARGKVVSNQPQHF	TGTGCCAGGGGGAAAGTAGTTAGCAATCAGCCCCAGCATTTT	.	.	TRBV6-4	TRBJ1-5
CASSWGENTEAFF	TGCGCCAGCAGCTGGGGCGAGAACACTGAAGCTTTCTTT	.	.	TRBV5-1	TRBJ1-1
CARGDADFGYTF	TGTGCCAGGGGCGATGCTGATTTTGGCTACACCTTC	few	.	TRBV28	TRBJ1-2
CASSLEVEKLFF	TGTGCCAGCAGCTTAGAGGTTGAAAAACTGTTTTTT	.	.	TRBV7-9	TRBJ1-4
CASSLEGSRGRQFF	TGTGCCAGCAGCTTGGAAGGAAGCAGGGGGCGCCAGTTCTTC	.	TRBD1	TRBV7-2	TRBJ2-1
CASSQLMGGNTEAFF	TGTGCCAGCAGCCAATTAATGGGAGGGAACACTGAAGCTTTCTTT	few	.	TRBV14	TRBJ1-1
CASSLGPGQGGLEAFF	TGTGCCAGCAGCTTAGGGCCTGGACAGGGAGGCCTCGAAGCTTTCTTT	.	TRBD1	TRBV7-9	TRBJ1-1
CAWGEWSEKLFF	TGTGCCTGGGGCGAGTGGTCTGAAAAACTGTTTTTT	.	.	TRBV30	TRBJ1-4
CAWRTEGQETQYF	TGTGCCTGGAGGACCGAGGGTCAAGAGACCCAGTACTTC	.	.	TRBV30	TRBJ2-5
CASSMRQGEGETQYF	TGTGCCAGTAGTATGCGACAGGGAGAAGGGGAGACCCAGTACTTC	.	TRBD1	TRBV19	TRBJ2-5
CASSLQATNEKLFF	TGTGCCAGCAGCTTGCAGGCAACTAATGAAAAACTGTTTTTT	few	.	TRBV5-5	TRBJ1-4
CASRLGSLVEDTQYF	TGTGCCAGCAGGCTGGGCAGCCTCGTGGAAGATACGCAGTATTTT	.	.	TRBV7-2	TRBJ2-3
CASSVEGSSGNTIYF	TGTGCCAGCAGCGTAGAGGGCAGCTCTGGAAACACCATATATTTT	.	.	TRBV9	TRBJ1-3
CASSFYGLTEAFF	TGCGCCAGCAGCTTTTATGGGCTCACTGAAGCTTTCTTT	.	.	TRBV5-1	TRBJ1-1
CASSLRLAGGSGNTIYF	TGTGCCAGCAGCTTACGCCTAGCGGGGGGCTCTGGAAACACCATATATTTT	.	.	TRBV7-3	TRBJ1-3
CASSQRRFEGYTF	TGTGCCAGCAGCCAACGTCGATTCGAGGGCTACACCTTC	.	.	TRBV14	TRBJ1-2
CASSPTGTSGGPPVF	TGTGCCAGTAGCCCGACCGGGACTAGCGGGGGCCCGCCTGTCTTC	.	TRBD2	TRBV19	TRBJ2-7
CASSFPISTDTQYF	TGTGCCAGCAGTTTCCCTATCTCCACAGATACGCAGTATTTT	.	.	TRBV7-2	TRBJ2-3
CASSSWPQSSYNSPLHF	TGTGCCAGCAGCAGTTGGCCACAAAGCTCCTATAATTCACCCCTCCACTTT	once	.	TRBV5-5	TRBJ1-6
CASSPPSEVAGNSYNEQFF	TGCGCCAGCAGCCCCCCTAGCGAGGTGGCGGGGAACTCCTACAATGAGCAGTTCTTC	.	.	TRBV4-1	TRBJ2-1
CASSLQTGAAGELFF	TGTGCCAGCAGCCTTCAGACAGGGGCGGCCGGGGAGCTGTTTTTT	.	TRBD1	TRBV6-1	TRBJ2-2
CASRSPRAGTTDTQYF	TGTGCCAGCAGATCCCCCCGGGCGGGGACCACAGATACGCAGTATTTT	few	.	TRBV7-8	TRBJ2-3
CAWSVLRGNQPQHF	TGTGCCTGGAGTGTACTTCGGGGCAATCAGCCCCAGCATTTT	.	.	TRBV30	TRBJ1-5
CAWSVLTGVQPQHF	TGTGCCTGGAGTGTACTGACAGGGGTTCAGCCCCAGCATTTT	.	TRBD1	TRBV30	TRBJ1-5
CASSPGLAGVNSTDTQYF	TGCGCCAGCAGCCCGGGACTAGCGGGGGTTAATTCCACAGATACGCAGTATTTT	.	TRBD2	TRBV5-1	TRBJ2-3
CASSPLDRNQPQHF	TGTGCCAGCAGCCCCTTGGACAGAAATCAGCCCCAGCATTTT	.	.	TRBV5-6	TRBJ1-5
CASSQEGGGNTIYF	TGCGCCAGCAGCCAAGAGGGGGGTGGAAACACCATATATTTT	.	.	TRBV4-1	TRBJ1-3
CASSSSTRGTSDTQYF	TGCGCCAGCAGCTCTTCCACGAGGGGGACCTCAGATACGCAGTATTTT	.	.	TRBV5-1	TRBJ2-3
CASSYSPDRGQGEQYF	TGTGCCAGCAGTTACTCGCCCGACAGGGGGCAAGGTGAGCAGTACTTC	.	TRBD1	TRBV6-5	TRBJ2-7
CASSPGSSGPLTGELFF	TGTGCCAGCAGCCCTGGCTCTAGCGGGCCTCTGACCGGGGAGCTGTTTTTT	.	TRBD2	TRBV7-6	TRBJ2-2
CASSQEAVSGNTIYF	TGCGCCAGCAGCCAAGAAGCAGTCTCTGGAAACACCATATATTTT	once	.	TRBV4-1	TRBJ1-3
CAWSRPGAVYGYTF	TGTGCCTGGAGTCGGCCAGGCGCCGTTTATGGCTACACCTTC	.	.	TRBV30	TRBJ1-2
CASSLTGGYQPQHF	TGTGCCAGCAGCTTGACAGGGGGCTACCAGCCCCAGCATTTT	.	TRBD1	TRBV7-2	TRBJ1-5
CASKSRGSTDTQYF	TGCGCCAGCAAATCGAGGGGGAGCACAGATACGCAGTATTTT	.	.	TRBV5-1	TRBJ2-3